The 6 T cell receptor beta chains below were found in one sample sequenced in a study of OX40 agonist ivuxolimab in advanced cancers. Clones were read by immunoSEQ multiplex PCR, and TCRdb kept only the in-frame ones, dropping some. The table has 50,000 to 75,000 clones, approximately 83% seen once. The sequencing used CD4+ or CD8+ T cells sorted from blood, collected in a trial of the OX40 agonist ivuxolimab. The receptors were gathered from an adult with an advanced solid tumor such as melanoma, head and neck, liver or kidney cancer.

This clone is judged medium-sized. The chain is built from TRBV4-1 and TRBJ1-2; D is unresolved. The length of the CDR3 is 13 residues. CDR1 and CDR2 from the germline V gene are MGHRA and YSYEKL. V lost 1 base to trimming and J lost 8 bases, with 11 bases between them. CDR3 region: CASSQVVFKGYTF. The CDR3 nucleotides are TGCGCCAGCAGCCAAGTAGTATTCAAAGGCTACACCTTC.

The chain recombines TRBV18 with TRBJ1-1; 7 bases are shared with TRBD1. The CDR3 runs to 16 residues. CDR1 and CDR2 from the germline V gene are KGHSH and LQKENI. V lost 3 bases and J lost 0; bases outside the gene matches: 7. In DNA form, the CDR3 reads TGTGCCAGCTCACCCCGGGACAGAGCCATGAACACTGAAGCTTTCTTT. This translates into CASSPRDRAMNTEAFF.

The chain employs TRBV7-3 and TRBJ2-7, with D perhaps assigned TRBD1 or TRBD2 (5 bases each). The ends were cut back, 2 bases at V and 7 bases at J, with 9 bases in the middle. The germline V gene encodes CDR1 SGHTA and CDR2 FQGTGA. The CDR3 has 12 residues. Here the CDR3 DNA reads TGTGCCAGCAGCTTATCAGAGGGGGAGCAGTACTTC. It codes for CASSLSEGEQYF. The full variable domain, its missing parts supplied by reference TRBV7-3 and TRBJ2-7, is GAGVSQTPSNKVTEKGKYVELRCDPISGHTALYWYRQSLGQGPEFLIYFQGTGAADDSGLPNDRFFAVRPEGSVSTLKIQRTERGDSAVYLCASSLSEGEQYFGPGTRLTVT.

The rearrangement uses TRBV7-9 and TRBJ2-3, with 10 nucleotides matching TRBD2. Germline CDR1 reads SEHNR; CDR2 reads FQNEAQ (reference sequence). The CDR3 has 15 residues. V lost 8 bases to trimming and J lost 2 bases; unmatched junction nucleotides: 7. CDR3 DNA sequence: TGTGCCAGCCGCGGAACTAGCGGGAACACAGATACGCAGTATTTT. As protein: CASRGTSGNTDTQYF.

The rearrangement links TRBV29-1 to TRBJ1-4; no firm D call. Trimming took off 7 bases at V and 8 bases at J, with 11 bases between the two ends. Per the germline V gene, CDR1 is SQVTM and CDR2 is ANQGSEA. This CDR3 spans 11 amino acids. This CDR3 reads CSGTLNEKLFF. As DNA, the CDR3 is TGCAGCGGTACCTTGAACGAAAAACTGTTTTTT.

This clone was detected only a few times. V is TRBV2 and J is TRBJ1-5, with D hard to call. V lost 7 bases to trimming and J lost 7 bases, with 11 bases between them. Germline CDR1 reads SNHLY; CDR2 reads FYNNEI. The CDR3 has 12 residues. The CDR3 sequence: CASNGARQPQHF. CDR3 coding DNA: TGTGCCAGCAACGGAGCGAGGCAGCCCCAGCATTTT.